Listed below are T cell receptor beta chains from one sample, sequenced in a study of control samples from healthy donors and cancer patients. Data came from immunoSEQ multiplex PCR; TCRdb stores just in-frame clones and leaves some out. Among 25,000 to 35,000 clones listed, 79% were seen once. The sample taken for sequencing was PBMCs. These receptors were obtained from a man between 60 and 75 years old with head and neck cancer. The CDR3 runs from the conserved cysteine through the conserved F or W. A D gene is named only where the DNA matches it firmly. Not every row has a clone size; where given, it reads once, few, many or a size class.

CDR3nt: TGTGCCAGCAGCACTAGGGGGGGCGGAAGCTCCTACGAGCAGTACTTC
CDR3aa: CASSTRGGGSSYEQYF
len: 16
j_gene: TRBJ2-7
d_gene: NA
v_gene: TRBV7-2
abundance: NA

CDR3nt: TGTGCCAGCAGTTTATGGGGCTCCGGGAGCTCGAACGAGCAGTACTTC
CDR3aa: CASSLWGSGSSNEQYF
len: 16
j_gene: TRBJ2-7
d_gene: NA
v_gene: TRBV28
abundance: NA

CDR3nt: TGTGCCAGCAGCTTAGGGCGGACAGGGGTTAACTCCTACAATGAGCAGTTCTTC
CDR3aa: CASSLGRTGVNSYNEQFF
len: 18
j_gene: TRBJ2-1
d_gene: TRBD1
v_gene: TRBV11-2
abundance: NA

CDR3nt: TGTGCCAGCAGTTTGTATCGGGGTATCTTTTACAATGAGCAGTTCTTC
CDR3aa: CASSLYRGIFYNEQFF
len: 16
j_gene: TRBJ2-1
d_gene: NA
v_gene: TRBV27
abundance: NA

CDR3nt: TGTGCCAGCTCACCTCTCCCGGCGGCTTTCTTT
CDR3aa: CASSPLPAAFF
len: 11
j_gene: TRBJ1-1
d_gene: NA
v_gene: TRBV18
abundance: NA

CDR3nt: TGTGCCAGTAGTATAGCCGCGACAGGGCCGAGAAATTCACCCCTCCACTTT
CDR3aa: CASSIAATGPRNSPLHF
len: 17
j_gene: TRBJ1-6
d_gene: TRBD1
v_gene: TRBV19
abundance: once

CDR3nt: TGTGCCAGTAGTATCGGGCACCTACTAGCCAAAAACATTCAGTACTTC
CDR3aa: CASSIGHLLAKNIQYF
len: 16
j_gene: TRBJ2-4
d_gene: NA
v_gene: TRBV19
abundance: NA

CDR3nt: TGCGCCAGCAGCTTCCGACTAGCGGGAGATACGCAGTATTTT
CDR3aa: CASSFRLAGDTQYF
len: 14
j_gene: TRBJ2-3
d_gene: TRBD2
v_gene: TRBV5-1
abundance: medium-sized

CDR3nt: TGTGCCACCAGCAGAGACTATCCGGGACAGAGATTCTCCGTGGGGTATAATGAGCAGTTCTTC
CDR3aa: CATSRDYPGQRFSVGYNEQFF
len: 21
j_gene: TRBJ2-1
d_gene: TRBD1
v_gene: TRBV15
abundance: few

CDR3nt: TGTGCCAGCAGCCCCCCCCGGCCCAACTCCTACGAGCAGTACTTC
CDR3aa: CASSPPRPNSYEQYF
len: 15
j_gene: TRBJ2-7
d_gene: NA
v_gene: TRBV21-1
abundance: NA

CDR3nt: TGTGCCAGTCTCGGTGGGGCTGGCTCCTACAATGAGCAGTTCTTC
CDR3aa: CASLGGAGSYNEQFF
len: 15
j_gene: TRBJ2-1
d_gene: NA
v_gene: TRBV6-5
abundance: NA

CDR3nt: TGTGCCAGTAGTACCGGATCGGATACGCAGTATTTT
CDR3aa: CASSTGSDTQYF
len: 12
j_gene: TRBJ2-3
d_gene: NA
v_gene: TRBV19
abundance: NA

CDR3nt: TGTGCCAGCAGCGTAGGTGGAAAGAATTCACCCCTCCACTTT
CDR3aa: CASSVGGKNSPLHF
len: 14
j_gene: TRBJ1-6
d_gene: NA
v_gene: TRBV9
abundance: NA

CDR3nt: TGCGCCAGCAGCCAGTCATTCATGTCGAGGGTAAGGTCATACGAGCAGTACTTC
CDR3aa: CASSQSFMSRVRSYEQYF
len: 18
j_gene: TRBJ2-7
d_gene: NA
v_gene: TRBV4-3
abundance: NA

CDR3nt: TGTGCCAGCAGGTACTCGGGCGGGAGCAATCAGCCCCAGCATTTT
CDR3aa: CASRYSGGSNQPQHF
len: 15
j_gene: TRBJ1-5
d_gene: NA
v_gene: TRBV28
abundance: once

CDR3nt: TGTGCCAGCTGCTTAAATATCGGGTCCCAGACCCAGTACTTC
CDR3aa: CASCLNIGSQTQYF
len: 14
j_gene: TRBJ2-5
d_gene: NA
v_gene: TRBV7-6
abundance: NA

CDR3nt: TGTGCCAGCAGTTATCCGAGCGGGGGGTACAATGAGCAGTTCTTC
CDR3aa: CASSYPSGGYNEQFF
len: 15
j_gene: TRBJ2-1
d_gene: TRBD2
v_gene: TRBV6-6
abundance: NA

CDR3nt: TGTGCCAGCAGCTCCCCCGGGACTACACACAATGAGCAGTTCTTC
CDR3aa: CASSSPGTTHNEQFF
len: 15
j_gene: TRBJ2-1
d_gene: TRBD2
v_gene: TRBV5-8
abundance: NA